The 16 T cell receptor beta chains reported below all come from one sample, sequenced in a study of blood T cell repertoires in COVID-19. Only in-frame clones appear in the TCRdb table, and some are missing; sequencing was by immunoSEQ multiplex PCR. The profile covers about 250,000 clones, with 65% to 85% appearing a single time and approximately 14% taken by the ten largest. The specimen sequenced was peripheral blood. The receptor set was obtained from a person aged 70 to 85 with COVID-19, enrolled during active disease.

The J gene is TRBJ2-7, the V gene TRBV6-5, with D maybe TRBD2 (6 bases). Germline V lookup: CDR1 MNHEY, CDR2 SVGAGI. V was pared by 8 bases and J by 2 bases, with 10 bases between. The CDR3 has 12 residues. Here the CDR3 reads CASRGSTYEQYF. Written as DNA, the CDR3 is TGTGCCAGCCGGGGGTCGACCTACGAGCAGTACTTC.

The chain links TRBV30 to TRBJ2-1; a possible D gene is TRBD2 (6 bases). V lost 4 bases, J lost 4 bases, and 11 bases lay in between. Germline-derived CDR1 and CDR2 are GTSNPN and SVGIG (reference sequence). This CDR3 has 13 residues. The CDR3 here is CAWIGEAYNEQFF. The CDR3 DNA reads as TGTGCCTGGATAGGGGAGGCGTACAATGAGCAGTTCTTC.

This clone was observed a handful of times. The chain has TRBV4-1 and TRBJ2-2; TRBD1 is a possible D gene (6 bases). The CDR3 extends over 14 amino acids. Germline values: CDR1 MGHRA, CDR2 YSYEKL. V lost 0 bases and J lost 5, with 7 bases in between. The CDR3 DNA reads as TGCGCCAGCAGCCAAGAAGACAGGACCGGGGAGCTGTTTTTT. Its protein product is CASSQEDRTGELFF.

V and J are TRBV19 and TRBJ1-1; 9 nucleotides line up with TRBD1. The CDR3 length is 16 residues. Germline trimming cut 6 bases from V and 10 bases from J; bases unmatched to any gene: 18. Germline CDR1 reads LNHDA; CDR2 reads SQIVND (reference sequence). CDR3 nucleotides: TGTGCCAGTAGCTACCGGGGGACAGGGACCACGGGGGGAGCTTTCTTT. Protein sequence: CASSYRGTGTTGGAFF. Drawing the rest from reference TRBV19 and TRBJ1-1, the complete variable domain is DGGITQSPKYLFRKEGQNVTLSCEQNLNHDAMYWYRQDPGQGLRLIYYSQIVNDFQKGDIAEGYSVSREKKESFPLTVTSAQKNPTAFYLCASSYRGTGTTGGAFFGQGTRLTVV.

The V call is TRBV19, the J call TRBJ1-5; a possible D gene is TRBD1 (6 bases). The CDR3 consists of 15 residues. Trimming cost V 3 bases and J 6 bases, with 15 bases left between them. Germline V gene data show CDR1 as LNHDA and CDR2 as SQIVND (reference sequence). Written as DNA, the CDR3 is TGTGCCAGTAGTATTCAAGGGGGAGGGGGTCAGCCCCAGCATTTT. Translating gives CASSIQGGGGQPQHF.

The chain uses TRBV7-2 and TRBJ1-2, with 9 positions matching TRBD1. The CDR3 is 15 amino acids. Trimming at V came to 1 base and at J to 1 base, leaving 1 base not matched to a gene. Germline CDR1 is SGHTA and CDR2 is FQGNSA. The CDR3 region is CASSLGTGVNYGYTF. The CDR3 nucleotides read TGTGCCAGCAGCTTAGGGACAGGGGTTAACTATGGCTACACCTTC.

The chain couples TRBV5-8 to TRBJ1-6; 8 nucleotides align to TRBD1. With V trimmed by 2 bases and J by 3 bases, 4 bases remained unmatched. Germline CDR1 reads SGHTS; CDR2 reads YDEGEE. The CDR3 has 16 amino acids. The CDR3 sequence is CASSFPGQGYNSPLHF. The CDR3 coding sequence is TGTGCCAGCAGCTTCCCCGGACAGGGCTATAATTCACCCCTCCACTTT.

The rearrangement joins TRBV14 to TRBJ2-7, with 7 bases matching TRBD1. The J segment lost 5 bases and the V segment lost 1 base, leaving 8 bases of the junction unmatched. The CDR3 contains 15 residues. The germline V gene encodes CDR1 SGHDN and CDR2 FVKESK. CDR3 DNA: TGTGCCAGCAGCCAAGCGACAGGGACCGTGAACGAGCAGTACTTC. Its translation is CASSQATGTVNEQYF.

The chain employs TRBV9 and TRBJ2-2; 11 bases map to TRBD2. The CDR3 runs 16 residues. The V and J ends lost 3 bases and 3 bases, in that order; junction bases with no gene match: 4. CDR1 and CDR2 from the germline V gene are SGDLS and YYNGEE. The CDR3 DNA reads TGTGCCAGCAGCGCCGGTAGCGGGGGGGACACCGGGGAGCTGTTTTTT. Translated: CASSAGSGGDTGELFF.

In DNA form, the CDR3 reads TGTGCCAGCAGTTCTTGGGGGCTTCTTAATGAGCAGTTCTTC. This gives the protein CASSSWGLLNEQFF. This chain uses TRBV28 with TRBJ2-1; D possibly corresponds to TRBD1 (6 bases). Between the trimmed V and J ends, which lost 4 bases and 7 bases, there was a span of 14 bases. This CDR3 is built from 14 residues. CDR1 and CDR2 from the germline V gene are MDHEN and SYDVKM.

The V and J genes are TRBV7-2 and TRBJ1-1; D gene uncertain. The V and J ends lost 3 bases and 1 base respectively, with 6 bases between them. The CDR3 runs 13 residues. Germline V gene lookup returns CDR1 SGHTA and CDR2 FQGNSA. The CDR3 sequence is CASSFTENTEAFF. The CDR3 DNA follows: TGTGCCAGCAGCTTTACAGAGAACACTGAAGCTTTCTTT.

A single count supports this clone. The J gene is TRBJ2-1, the V gene TRBV6-5; no definite D call. The CDR3 has 11 residues. V was shortened by 6 bases and J by 7 bases, with 7 bases between the two germline ends. Germline values: CDR1 MNHEY, CDR2 SVGAGI. The CDR3 protein is CASSGLNEQFF. The CDR3 DNA follows: TGTGCCAGCAGCGGTTTGAATGAGCAGTTCTTC.

The chain carries TRBV9 and TRBJ2-2; TRBD2 aligns across 9 bases. Germline V gene lookup returns CDR1 SGDLS and CDR2 YYNGEE. This CDR3 spans 16 amino acids. With V trimmed by 4 bases and J by 7 bases, 11 bases remained unmatched. As DNA, the CDR3 is TGTGCCAGCAGCCCCGGGACTAGCTTGAAAATCGGGGAGCTGTTTTTT. Translation gives CASSPGTSLKIGELFF. Full variable domain (outside the CDR3, taken from reference TRBV9 and TRBJ2-2): DSGVTQTPKHLITATGQRVTLRCSPRSGDLSVYWYQQSLDQGLQFLIQYYNGEERAKGNILERFSAQQFPDLHSELNLSSLELGDSALYFCASSPGTSLKIGELFFGEGSRLTVL.

This sequence joins TRBV18 and TRBJ2-1; 7 positions agree with TRBD2. V shed 3 bases and J 1 base; nucleotides not matched to a gene: 3. The V gene's germline CDR1 is KGHSH and CDR2 LQKENI. The CDR3 has 15 amino acids. CDR3: CASSPGGRSYNEQFF. The CDR3 nucleotides are TGTGCCAGCTCACCGGGCGGGAGATCCTACAATGAGCAGTTCTTC. The full variable domain, with the rest looked up from reference TRBV18 and TRBJ2-1, is NAGVMQNPRHLVRRRGQEARLRCSPMKGHSHVYWYRQLPEEGLKFMVYLQKENIIDESGMPKERFSAEFPKEGPSILRIQQVVRGDSAAYFCASSPGGRSYNEQFFGPGTRLTVL.

The CDR3 nucleotides are TGTGCCAGCAGTTCCCTGACAGGGGGCAGCTACGAGCAGTACTTC. It translates to CASSSLTGGSYEQYF. The J gene is TRBJ2-7, the V gene TRBV6-5; TRBD1 matches 10 bases. This CDR3 spans 15 amino acids. CDR1 and CDR2 from the germline V gene are MNHEY and SVGAGI. V was pared by 4 bases and J by 3 bases, with 6 bases of the junction left unmatched.

The V and J genes are TRBV5-1 and TRBJ2-7; D not resolved. Trimming left V 0 bases short and J 6 bases short, with 13 bases between. CDR3 length: 14 amino acids. Germline V gives CDR1 SGHRS, CDR2 YFSETQ. The CDR3 loop reads CASSLDPSVPEQYF. The CDR3 region has the DNA TGCGCCAGCAGCTTGGATCCATCGGTGCCCGAGCAGTACTTC. Based on the CDR3 plus reference TRBV5-1 and TRBJ2-7, the full variable domain is KAGVTQTPRYLIKTRGQQVTLSCSPISGHRSVSWYQQTPGQGLQFLFEYFSETQRNKGNFPGRFSGRQFSNSRSEMNVSTLELGDSALYLCASSLDPSVPEQYFGPGTRLTVT.